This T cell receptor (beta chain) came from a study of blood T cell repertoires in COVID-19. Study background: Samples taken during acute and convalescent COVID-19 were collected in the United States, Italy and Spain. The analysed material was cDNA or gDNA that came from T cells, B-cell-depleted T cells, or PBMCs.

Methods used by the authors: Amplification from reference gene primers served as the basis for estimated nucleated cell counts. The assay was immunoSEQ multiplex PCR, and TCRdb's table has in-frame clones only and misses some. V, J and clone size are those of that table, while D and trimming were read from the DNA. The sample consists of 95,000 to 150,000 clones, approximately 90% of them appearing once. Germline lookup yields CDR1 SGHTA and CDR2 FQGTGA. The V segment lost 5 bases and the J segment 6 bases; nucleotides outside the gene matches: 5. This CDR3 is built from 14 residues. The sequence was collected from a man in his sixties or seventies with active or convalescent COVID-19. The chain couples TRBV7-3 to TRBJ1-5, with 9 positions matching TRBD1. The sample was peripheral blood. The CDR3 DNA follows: TGTGCCAGCAGCGCCGGACAGGGGAGTCAGCCCCAGCATTTT. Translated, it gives CASSAGQGSQPQHF.